The source of this T cell receptor beta chain is a study of shared clonotypes between healthy human individuals. For this clone: Its antigen is undetermined. A far larger clone differs by one base, so this is likely a read error. This specimen includes other DNA sequences encoding the same CDR3.

Overall study findings and caveats: Among donors, clonotype sharing was expected to be affected by sequencing depth.

This CDR3 has 15 amino acids. In germline, CDR1 is GTSNPN, CDR2 SVGIG (reference sequence). Splitting of each subset's genomic DNA was done evenly across several immunoSEQ plates. Assay used: immunoSEQ multiplex PCR; TCRdb lists only in-frame clones, some missing. The sample shows about 490,000 clones, about 85% of them seen only once. The sample was PBMCs. The chain couples TRBV30 to TRBJ1-3; D call uncertain. This TCR derives from a woman between 40 and 50 years old in good health. Some clones in this sample may be carry-over from other donors' samples. The CDR3 sequence: CARSVRGNSGNTIYF. The DNA for the CDR3 is TGTGCCCGGAGTGTACGTGGGAACTCTGGAAACACCATATATTTT.